This TCR beta chain derives from a study of blood T cell repertoires in COVID-19. Germline V gives CDR1 SGHTA, CDR2 FQGNSA. The CDR3 spans 14 residues. V was trimmed by 2 bases and J by 7 bases, leaving 9 bases between them. This clone was seen a handful of times. Sequencing used immunoSEQ multiplex PCR; TCRdb keeps in-frame clones, though not all of them. This table has some 200,000 clones, about four fifths appearing once. This clonotype originated in a woman aged 50 to 60 with active or convalescent COVID-19. The sequenced material came from peripheral blood. The chain is built from TRBV7-2 and TRBJ1-6, with D possibly being TRBD1 (6 bases). CDR3 coding DNA: TGTGCCAGCAGCTTATGGCAGGGGAATTCACCCCTCCACTTT. Translated: CASSLWQGNSPLHF.